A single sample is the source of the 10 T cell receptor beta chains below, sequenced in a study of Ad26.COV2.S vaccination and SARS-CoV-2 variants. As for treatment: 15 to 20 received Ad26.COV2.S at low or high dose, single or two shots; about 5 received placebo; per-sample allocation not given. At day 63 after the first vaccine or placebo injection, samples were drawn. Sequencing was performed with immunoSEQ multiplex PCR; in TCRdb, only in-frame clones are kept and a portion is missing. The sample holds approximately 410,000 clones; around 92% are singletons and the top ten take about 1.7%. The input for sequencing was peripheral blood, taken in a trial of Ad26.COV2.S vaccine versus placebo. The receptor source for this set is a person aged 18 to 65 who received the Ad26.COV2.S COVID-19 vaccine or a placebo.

This chain's CDR3 is CASSLGEGNTEAFF. In DNA form, the CDR3 reads TGTGCCAGCAGCTTAGGGGAAGGGAACACTGAAGCTTTCTTT. The chain combines TRBV5-5 with TRBJ1-1, with D tentatively TRBD1 (5 bases). The CDR3 consists of 14 residues. CDR1 is SGHKS and CDR2 is YYEKEE in the germline V gene (reference sequence). The V gene lost 2 bases and the J gene lost 1 base, with 9 bases spanning the gap.

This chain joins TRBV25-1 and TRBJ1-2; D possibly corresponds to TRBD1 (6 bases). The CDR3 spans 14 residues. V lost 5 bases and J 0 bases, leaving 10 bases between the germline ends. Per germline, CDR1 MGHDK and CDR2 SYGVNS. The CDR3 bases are TGTGCCAGCAGTATGGGGGGCCCTAACTATGGCTACACCTTC. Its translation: CASSMGGPNYGYTF.

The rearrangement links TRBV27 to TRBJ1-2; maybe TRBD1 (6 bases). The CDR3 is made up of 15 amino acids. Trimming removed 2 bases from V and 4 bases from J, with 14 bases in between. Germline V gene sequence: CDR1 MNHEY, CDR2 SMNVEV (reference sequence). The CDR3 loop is CASSLVGGQIYGYTF. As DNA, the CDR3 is TGTGCCAGCAGTTTAGTGGGGGGCCAGATCTATGGCTACACCTTC.

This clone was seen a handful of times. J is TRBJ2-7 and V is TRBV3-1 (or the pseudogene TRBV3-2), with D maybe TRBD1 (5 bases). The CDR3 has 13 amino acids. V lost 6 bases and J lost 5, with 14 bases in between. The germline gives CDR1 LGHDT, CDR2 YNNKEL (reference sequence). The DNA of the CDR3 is TGTGCCAGCAGGCCGGCAGGGATGGACGAGCAGTACTTC. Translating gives CASRPAGMDEQYF.

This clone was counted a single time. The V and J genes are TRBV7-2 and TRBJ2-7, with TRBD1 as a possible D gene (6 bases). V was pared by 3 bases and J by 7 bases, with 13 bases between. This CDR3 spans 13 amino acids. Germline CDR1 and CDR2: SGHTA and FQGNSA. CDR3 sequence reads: CASSLTGYVEQYF. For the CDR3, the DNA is TGTGCCAGCAGCTTGACAGGTTACGTGGAGCAGTACTTC.

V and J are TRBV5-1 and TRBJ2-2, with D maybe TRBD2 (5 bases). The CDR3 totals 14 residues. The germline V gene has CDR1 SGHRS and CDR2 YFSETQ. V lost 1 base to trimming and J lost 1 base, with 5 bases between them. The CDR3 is CASSLRGNTGELFF. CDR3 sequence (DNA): TGCGCCAGCAGCTTGCGGGGGAACACCGGGGAGCTGTTTTTT.

CDR3 nucleotide sequence: TGTGCCAGCAGTGTGGGAGGGTACGAGCAGTACTTC. Protein sequence: CASSVGGYEQYF. This chain links TRBV5-4 with TRBJ2-7, with 7 bases identical to TRBD2. The CDR3 runs 12 residues. CDR1 and CDR2 (germline): SGHNT, YYREEE (reference sequence). V gave up 5 bases and J gave up 4 bases; unmatched junction bases: 3.

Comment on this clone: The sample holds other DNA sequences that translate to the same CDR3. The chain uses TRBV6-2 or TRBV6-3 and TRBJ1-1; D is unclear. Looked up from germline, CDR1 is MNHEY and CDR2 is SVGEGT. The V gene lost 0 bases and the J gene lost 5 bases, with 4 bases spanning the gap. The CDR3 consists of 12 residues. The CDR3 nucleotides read TGTGCCAGCAGTTACTCGACAACTGAAGCTTTCTTT. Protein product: CASSYSTTEAFF.

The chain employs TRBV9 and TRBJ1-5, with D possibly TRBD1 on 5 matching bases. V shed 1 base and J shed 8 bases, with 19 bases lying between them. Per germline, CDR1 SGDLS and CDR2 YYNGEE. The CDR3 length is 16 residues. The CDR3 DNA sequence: TGTGCCAGCAGCGTACCGCGACCTGGTGGGGGTAAGCCCCAGCATTTT. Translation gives CASSVPRPGGGKPQHF. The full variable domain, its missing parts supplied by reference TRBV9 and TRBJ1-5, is DSGVTQTPKHLITATGQRVTLRCSPRSGDLSVYWYQQSLDQGLQFLIQYYNGEERAKGNILERFSAQQFPDLHSELNLSSLELGDSALYFCASSVPRPGGGKPQHFGDGTRLSIL.

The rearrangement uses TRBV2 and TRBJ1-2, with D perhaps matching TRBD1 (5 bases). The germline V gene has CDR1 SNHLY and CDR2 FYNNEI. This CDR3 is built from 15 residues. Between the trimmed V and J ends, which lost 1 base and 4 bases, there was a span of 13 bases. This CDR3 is CASSEVAGWTYGYTF. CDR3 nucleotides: TGTGCCAGCAGTGAAGTGGCAGGGTGGACCTATGGCTACACCTTC.